This TCR beta chain was documented in a study of T cell responses to AZD1222 COVID-19 vaccine. Study as a whole: Combined were second doses at about 4 or about 12 weeks.

Produced via immunoSEQ multiplex PCR; TCRdb's table is partial and in-frame only. The data contain 100,000 to 120,000 clones, roughly 87% of them singletons. This clone showed up just once. The antigen is undetermined. Study-wide results and limits: Donors in the cohort were predominantly white British and more often female, and clonal diversity was possibly underestimated.

Trimming removed 0 bases from V and 4 bases from J; junction bases left unmatched: 12. The CDR3 totals 18 residues. Germline loops: CDR1 SGHRS, CDR2 YFSETQ. The rearrangement links TRBV5-1 to TRBJ1-4; 7 positions match TRBD1. The receptor's source is an adult in good health. The sample in question was peripheral blood, obtained on day 0 of AZD1222 vaccination. CDR3 amino acids: CASSLGSGGGVINEKLFF. CDR3 nucleotides: TGCGCCAGCAGCTTGGGATCCGGAGGGGGCGTTATTAATGAAAAACTGTTTTTT.